This T cell receptor beta chain was recovered during a study of cytomegalovirus exposure and HLA in healthy donors (TCRdb year 2017). For the study in its entirety: In an earlier analysis of approximately 500 of the donors, approximately 300 Gb of sequence data and 120 million or so unique TCR beta sequences from about 190 million T cells were reported. The study used immunosequencing to profile the T cell repertoires of about 670 subjects and linked those repertoires to cytomegalovirus serostatus. Donor age, sex, ethnicity and CMV serostatus were compiled alongside the repertoire data. Rather than drawing on any new phenotypic data, the later analysis identified candidate immune exposures from TCR beta sequences and the way those sequences occurred across donors. An early release covering around 630 HLA-typed donors comprised approximately 290 gigabases of sequencing data and tens of millions of unique TCR sequences. An earlier analysis of several hundred of the donors applied high-throughput TCR beta sequencing to assess whether each TCR beta V gene segment acted as functional or pseudogenic. High-throughput TCR immunosequencing, statistical association of individual TCRs with disease status, and machine learning were combined to predict cytomegalovirus infection status. Every repertoire in the discovery cohort had been generated on one and the same sequencing platform. The study aimed to test whether signatures of past pathogen exposure could be identified by cataloging public T cell receptors. The number of typed donors differed by locus: about 620-630 for A, B, C, DRB1 and DQB1; 500 to 550 for DQA1; roughly 600 for DPA1; and about 450 for DPB1. In addition to the first cohort of around 670 subjects, a separate validation cohort of under 150 different subjects was used. On average, around 230,000 unique TCR beta nucleotide sequences were sequenced per donor among a few hundred genotyped donors of the cohort, with roughly a sixth of those sequences being non-productive. Of the 300 to 400 genotyped donors, 81% fell in the genetic ancestry cluster associated with self-reported Caucasian donors. Genome-wide SNP genotypes for about three fifths of the roughly 700 donors were used in a later genetic analysis, which treated that subset as a discovery cohort. Five DR-DQ haplotypes were handled as single units for association and clustering, since linkage in the cohort was strong. HLA typing covered class I and class II loci at four-digit resolution. In a later analysis, previously published TCR beta repertoires from 666 donors were re-analyzed and high-resolution HLA genotyping was added so that TCR occurrence patterns could be studied. The paper as a whole reports these results and caveats: A later analysis associated 15,000 or so TCR beta sequences with specific HLA alleles at a false discovery rate of 0.05. According to a later analysis, parvovirus B19, influenza, CMV and Epstein-Barr virus appeared linked to several top co-occurrence clusters. In an earlier analysis of over 550 of the donors, most TCR beta V segments were observed in productive rearrangements about 87% or about 30% of the time, broadly matching IMGT annotations. This cohort had only TCR beta chains sequenced, and the lack of alpha or paired-chain data limited which features could be detected. According to a later analysis, most CMV-associated TCR beta chains appeared to be HLA-restricted, and the HLA associations seemed to be driven largely by CMV exposure. A further reported finding was that TCR beta sequences accurately predicted the HLA-A and HLA-B alleles for most subjects in the first cohort. HLA typing was unavailable for some donors at each locus, so association tests used only the typed subset. Assigning TCR associations to individual alleles was difficult when HLA alleles, especially DR and DQ, strongly co-occurred. CMV serostatus was the only immune exposure information available for the cohort. A later genetic analysis reported fewer N-insertions in productive TCRs among donors in an Asian-associated ancestry cluster than the roughly 620-donor mean. A later analysis found that HLA-associated TCR beta chains were more clonally expanded and had lower generation probabilities than equally common non-associated chains. Most TCR sequences were seen in very few donors, while some public TCRs were found in many individuals. A later genetic analysis associated a missense DCLRE1C variant with V-gene and J-gene trimming of TCR beta chains, and an independent cohort replicated the association. According to the authors, the approach could potentially be generalized to other disease states and immunological phenotypes. Because counts were too low, roughly 18 rarely observed V segments, including chromosome 9 orphons, were left out of the earlier analysis of over 550 of the donors. A group of highly shared sequence variants was considered likely to be a technical artifact of the sequencing pipeline. In the study, 150 to 200 TCR beta chains were listed as associated with cytomegalovirus. Cytomegalovirus status was reported to be diagnosed by the classifier with high specificity and sensitivity in both the original and validation cohorts. In vitro tests confirmed that a few of the cytomegalovirus-associated TCR beta chains recognize cytomegalovirus antigens. In a later analysis, the rate of TCR association differed among HLA loci, with DRB1 alleles having the most associated TCRs and HLA-C alleles having the fewest. Roughly uniform sequencing depth across donors was assumed in presence/absence analyses, although this assumption may not hold. Linkage disequilibrium might explain the correlated functional status among segregating V segments, but an unknown experimental factor could not be excluded.

The cohort comprised around 700 healthy bone marrow donors. At the time of sampling, all cohort members were nominally healthy, though unrecorded immune exposures were likely present. The donor was CMV seronegative and was included in the group of 352 seronegative cohort members. A peripheral blood sample was collected from each donor, and TCR beta sequencing was performed on peripheral blood mononuclear cells. Genomic DNA was extracted from the blood cell samples with the Qiagen DNeasy Blood Extraction Kit. On this clone itself: The antigen this receptor binds is unknown. Base quality data are lacking; no much larger clone is found one base away.

Library method: the immunoSEQ multiplex PCR assay. For the multiplex PCR, a mixture combining 60 forward primers for TCR Vbeta segments and 13 reverse primers for TCR Jbeta segments was used. A multiplex PCR assay on genomic DNA amplified the CDR3 region of rearranged TCR beta genes. On the Illumina HiSeq System, the amplified TCR beta libraries were sequenced as 87-base-pair reads. As for how the authors treated the data: In a later analysis, tens of millions of unique TCR beta chains were counted across the roughly 610 repertoires, and roughly 11 million of these chains were shared by at least two donors. To remove PCR and sequencing errors, raw reads were error-corrected and collapsed into unique sequences using a nearest-neighbor algorithm that merged closely related sequences. To assign V, D and J gene segments, CDR3 sequences were aligned to IMGT reference sequences. For a sequence to be retained, at least a six-nucleotide match to both a V gene segment and a J gene segment was required. A rearrangement counted as productive if the CDR3 had no stop codons and remained in frame with V and J, and every other rearrangement counted as non-productive. Following IMGT convention, CDR3 was defined as the stretch from the second conserved V-encoded cysteine to the conserved J-encoded phenylalanine. In an earlier analysis of around 600 of the donors, sequences lacking an unambiguous match to a single V gene segment were excluded. In an earlier analysis of roughly 500 of the donors, V segments were called functional above 56.7% productive rearrangements and were called segregating when the between-donor standard deviation exceeded 5%. A statistical classification framework was developed to diagnose cytomegalovirus status using the catalog of TCR beta chain sequences. V and J gene assignment, in a later analysis, came from comparing TCR nucleotide sequences with IMGT/GENE-DB human TR gene sequences. A later analysis assigned CDR3 sequences and most-parsimonious VDJ recombination scenarios with the TCRdist pipeline. In a later analysis, every TCR beta chain was defined by the combination of its CDR3 amino acid sequence and its V-gene family, and reads without a unique V-gene family were dropped. To address suspected cross-contamination and a sequencing artifact, a later analysis removed 592 highly shared, low-generation-probability nucleotide sequences. A later analysis calculated a clonal expansion index for each public chain from normalized within-repertoire ranks of inferred template counts. Generation probabilities in a later analysis came from a VDJ recombination model fitted to out-of-frame rearrangements, and those results were checked against IGoR. A later analysis scored TCR-TCR, TCR-HLA and TCR-CMV co-occurrence with hypergeometric tests, applying a repertoire-size bias correction to TCR pairs. False discovery rates were estimated in a later analysis by permuting HLA or CMV assignments 20 times. In a later analysis, co-occurring TCRs were grouped with DBSCAN, and TCRdist sequence similarity was added when clustering was performed within HLA-allele-positive subsets. For co-occurrence clustering, repertoires with fewer than 30,000 or more than 120,000 public chains were excluded, along with 5 or 6 repertoires with anomalous nucleotide sharing. Not all clones reach the TCRdb copy of this immuneACCESS table, which keeps in-frame sequences only. Checked studies attribute under half of the gap to unresolved V genes and leave the rest unexplained. The D gene and trimming were derived from the DNA, and the V and J assignments and clone size from that table. This sample is represented by roughly 140,000 clones; about 82% of them were singletons. 2% to 2.5% of the sample goes to the ten largest clones.

The receptor was isolated from a man aged 25 to 40 in good health and CMV-seronegative. The sequenced sample was PBMCs.

The CDR3 is CASRSTGELFF. The DNA reads TGCGCCAGCAGATCGACCGGGGAGCTGTTTTTT. Recombination connected TRBV10-2 to TRBJ2-2, with the D gene not clear enough to name. Spanning cysteine to phenylalanine, the CDR3 consists of 11 amino acids. The CDR3 DNA has 33 bases and is translated from base 1. Deletion took 6 bases off V and 5 bases off J, with a span of 4 bases between the germline ends. The germline V gene encodes CDR1 WSHSY and CDR2 SAAADI.